The present entry profiles one T cell receptor beta chain with its context. This clone was detected only once. Its antigen is still unknown. Qualities for individual bases were not recorded, and no much larger clone is one base off. This entry comes from a study of a mutant IDH1 vaccine in newly diagnosed glioma (dated by TCRdb to about 2021). For context, the study as a whole: Across visits V03 through V10, patients got a total of eight vaccinations, given in weeks 1, 3, 5, 7, 11, 15, 19 and 23. In the chemotherapy-containing groups, vaccination started alongside temozolomide cycles, whereas in patients who had radiotherapy alone it started 4-6 weeks after radiotherapy. Of the 30 to 35 treated patients, around 60% were male and approximately 38% were female, and a mean age of roughly 40 years was recorded. Before enrollment, most patients had been given radiochemotherapy with temozolomide as standard therapy, while the rest had received either radiotherapy alone or temozolomide alone. Peripheral blood samples were drawn at six visits, namely V03 (baseline), V05, V07, V10, V12 and V13. Longitudinal TCRB deep sequencing was done for 25 to 30 treated patients, wherever samples were available for exploratory analyses.

V and J lose 4 bases and 3 bases, and a span of 13 bases separates them. The CDR3 has 14 amino acids, counting the end cysteine and phenylalanine. Only the CDR3 portion is preserved as DNA: 42 bases, with reading frame beginning at the first base. The germline V gene encodes CDR1 SGHNT and CDR2 YYREEE (reference sequence). The library was obtained by the immunoSEQ multiplex PCR assay. The hsTCRB Kit was used according to the manufacturer's protocol to amplify rearranged TCR beta chain sequences. An Illumina MiSeq was used to sequence the TCRB libraries. Turning to the authors' computational methods: The kit vendor's proprietary platform handled demultiplexing, trimming and gene mapping. Drawn from immuneACCESS, this table holds only the in-frame rearrangements with V and J called that TCRdb kept. Clones are partly lost; checked studies trace under half to an unresolved V gene and leave the rest unexplained. V and J calls and clone size are copied from that table; D and trimming were computed from the DNA. A total of fewer than 35,000 clones appear in this sample, 85% to 90% of them only once. The ten largest clones capture around 2.4% of the sample.

Reading the label with the study, this specimen's time point is: week 23, last vaccination. Every vaccine dose consisted of 300 ug of a 20-mer mutant IDH1 peptide in Montanide, administered subcutaneously together with topical imiquimod. Donors had newly diagnosed WHO grade 3 or 4 IDH1-mutant astrocytomas with loss of nuclear ATRX. The samples were drawn from NOA16, a multicentre, single-arm, open-label phase I trial in Germany that tested a mutant IDH1 peptide vaccine in humans for the first time. The DNeasy Blood and Tissue Kit was used to extract genomic DNA from EDTA blood for TCRB sequencing. What the work shows at the level of the full study, not this receptor alone: Selection of PBMC samples for TCRB deep sequencing was based on availability. Immune responses induced by the vaccine were seen in 93.3% of patients across multiple MHC alleles. According to the authors, sample limitations meant that analyses of patient blood samples could not be reproduced. Changes in the top peripheral T cell clonotypes picked up by TCRB sequencing did not appear to be linked to pseudoprogression.

The receptor chain draws on TRBV5-4 and TRBJ2-5; the best D guess is TRBD2, with 5 bases matching. The sample here was PBMCs, taken from a glioma patient whose treatment included an IDH1 peptide vaccine. The sequence was obtained from a man aged 35 to 55 with glioma. This receptor carries the CDR3 CASSPRGVKETQYF. The DNA sequence reads TGTGCCAGCAGCCCCCGGGGTGTTAAAGAGACCCAGTACTTC.